This passage covers 16 T cell receptor beta chains from one sample sequenced in a study of cytomegalovirus exposure and HLA in healthy donors. The PCR was carried out with 60 Vbeta primers and 13 Jbeta primers. The method was immunoSEQ multiplex PCR; TCRdb's version includes in-frame clones alone and lacks a portion of them. The repertoire has about 78,000 clones, about 78% of them found once; the top ten carry approximately 1%. Specimen: PBMCs. The receptors come from a male donor in good health and CMV-seronegative.

This chain links TRBV7-2 with TRBJ2-3; 8 bases are shared with TRBD2. The CDR3 spans 16 residues. Trimming cost V 5 bases and J 9 bases; bases outside gene matches: 16. In germline, CDR1 is SGHTA, CDR2 FQGNSA. The CDR3 spells CASSVTTGTRQQTQYF. CDR3 DNA sequence: TGTGCCAGCAGCGTAACCACCGGGACTAGGCAACAAACGCAGTATTTT.

The chain has TRBV5-1 and TRBJ1-1, with 7 bases identical to TRBD1. Trimming removed 3 bases from V and 1 base from J; junction bases left unmatched: 3. CDR1 is SGHRS and CDR2 is YFSETQ in the germline V gene. CDR3 length: 14 residues. CDR3 amino acids: CASSSAGGNTEAFF. CDR3 in DNA: TGCGCCAGCAGCTCCGCAGGGGGGAACACTGAAGCTTTCTTT.

The chain combines TRBV25-1 with TRBJ1-1, with D unclear. The length of the CDR3 is 11 residues. The germline V and J ends were trimmed by 5 bases and 8 bases, with 9 bases remaining between them. Germline CDR1 is MGHDK and CDR2 is SYGVNS. The DNA for the CDR3 is TGTGCCAGCAGTTGGAGTAGGGAAGCTTTCTTT. Protein: CASSWSREAFF.

The CDR3 reads CASSLGPSGGNYEQFF. DNA for the CDR3: TGCGCCAGCAGCTTGGGGCCTAGCGGGGGAAACTATGAGCAGTTCTTC. The rearrangement joins TRBV5-1 to TRBJ2-1, with 10 bases that match TRBD2. This CDR3 region has 16 residues. CDR1 SGHRS and CDR2 YFSETQ come from the germline V gene. Trimming cost V 0 bases and J 8 bases; bases outside gene matches: 8. Full variable domain (missing parts from reference TRBV5-1 and TRBJ2-1): KAGVTQTPRYLIKTRGQQVTLSCSPISGHRSVSWYQQTPGQGLQFLFEYFSETQRNKGNFPGRFSGRQFSNSRSEMNVSTLELGDSALYLCASSLGPSGGNYEQFFGPGTRLTVL.

The V call is TRBV5-1, the J call TRBJ2-7; 7 nucleotides agree with TRBD1. This CDR3 is 13 amino acids long. The germline V gene has CDR1 SGHRS and CDR2 YFSETQ. V lost 5 bases, J lost 6 bases, and 8 bases stayed unmatched. CDR3 amino acids: CASRWEQGSEQYF. In DNA form, the CDR3 reads TGCGCCAGCAGATGGGAACAGGGGAGCGAGCAGTACTTC.

This clone was observed a handful of times. The chain links TRBV5-1 to TRBJ1-3, with 7 bases lining up with TRBD1. The CDR3 is 14 amino acids. From germline, CDR1 is SGHRS and CDR2 YFSETQ. V was clipped by 8 bases and J by 4 bases; unmatched bases: 9. The CDR3 DNA reads TGCGCCAGTGGAACAGGGGTGGCAGGAAACACCATATATTTT. Encoded protein: CASGTGVAGNTIYF.

The J gene is TRBJ2-7, the V gene TRBV11-2; D is perhaps TRBD2 (6 bases). The CDR3 consists of 16 residues. The V gene lost 0 bases and the J gene lost 6 bases, with 18 bases spanning the gap. The V gene's germline CDR1 is SGHAT and CDR2 FQNNGV. CDR3 bases: TGTGCCAGCAGCTTAGATCCTTTCGGGAGTCGTTCCGAGCAGTACTTC. Amino acids: CASSLDPFGSRSEQYF.

This clone is a singleton in its sample. V gene TRBV9 combines with J gene TRBJ2-6; D is ambiguous. Germline CDR1 and CDR2: SGDLS and YYNGEE. The CDR3 loop spans 15 amino acids. V was trimmed by 3 bases and J by 0 bases, leaving 7 bases between them. This CDR3 is CASSALSSGANVLTF. The CDR3 DNA follows: TGTGCCAGCAGCGCCCTTTCCTCTGGGGCCAACGTCCTGACTTTC.

For this clone: One end of the junction fails to match germline, which may point to a read error. This chain links TRBV5-6 with TRBJ1-5; possible D gene TRBD1, 6 bases. Germline-derived CDR1 and CDR2 are SGHDT and YYEEEE. The CDR3 spans 15 residues. The CDR3 loop reads CASSLGQGMNQPQNF. DNA of the CDR3: TGTGCCAGCAGCTTGGGTCAGGGGATGAACCAGCCCCAGAATTTT.

In this sample, this clone turned up a few times. The genes are TRBV11-2 and TRBJ2-7, with D possibly TRBD1 on 5 matching bases. Germline lookup yields CDR1 SGHAT and CDR2 FQNNGV. V was clipped by 7 bases and J by 5 bases, with 15 bases between them. CDR3 size: 13 residues. The CDR3: CASNFQGYDEQYF. In DNA, the CDR3 is TGTGCCAGCAATTTCCAGGGCTACGACGAGCAGTACTTC.

This chain links TRBV19 with TRBJ1-5, with D possibly matching TRBD1 (6 bases). The CDR3 extends over 14 amino acids. From germline, CDR1 is LNHDA and CDR2 SQIVND (reference sequence). V was clipped by 6 bases and J by 9 bases, with 18 bases between them. The CDR3 DNA follows: TGTGCCAGTAGGGCAGGGGTGGGGCATGGGCCCCAGCATTTT. Amino acid sequence: CASRAGVGHGPQHF.

The chain combines TRBV28 with TRBJ2-7, with TRBD1 identical over 10 bases. Germline loops: CDR1 MDHEN, CDR2 SYDVKM. The CDR3 is made up of 12 amino acids. The CDR3 DNA follows: TGTGGCACAGGACAGGGGGCCTACGAGCAGTACTTC. This encodes CGTGQGAYEQYF.

This clone was recorded only once. The chain carries TRBV7-9 and TRBJ1-2; unclear D gene. Trimming removed 2 bases from V and 7 bases from J, with 11 bases in between. Germline CDR1 SEHNR, CDR2 FQNEAQ (reference sequence). This CDR3 comprises 13 residues. The CDR3 DNA reads TGTGCCAGCAGCTTACCCGGGATTCGTGGCTACACCTTC. Translated: CASSLPGIRGYTF.

The chain joins TRBV7-2 to TRBJ2-5; no definite D call. CDR3 size: 11 residues. V was clipped by 5 bases and J by 2 bases, with 3 bases between them. CDR1 is SGHTA and CDR2 is FQGNSA in the germline V gene. CDR3 sequence: CASSPQETQYF. The DNA for the CDR3 is TGTGCCAGCAGCCCGCAAGAGACCCAGTACTTC.

V gene TRBV2 combines with J gene TRBJ1-2, with D hard to call. The ends were cut back, 6 bases at V and 1 base at J, with 18 bases in the middle. Per the germline V gene, CDR1 is SNHLY and CDR2 is FYNNEI. This CDR3 has 16 amino acids. This CDR3 reads CASRNMPGELNYGYTF. CDR3 coding DNA: TGTGCCAGCAGGAATATGCCGGGAGAACTTAACTATGGCTACACCTTC.

The chain recombines TRBV29-1 with TRBJ2-7; 8 bases are a match to TRBD2. Germline-derived CDR1 and CDR2 are SQVTM and ANQGSEA. V lost 4 bases and J lost 4; bases outside the gene matches: 15. This CDR3 spans 16 amino acids. CDR3 nucleotides: TGCAGCGTTGCCCGGGGGGGATGGAACGAAGCTTACGAGCAGTACTTC. Its protein product is CSVARGGWNEAYEQYF.